This TCR beta chain was retrieved from a study of early T cells in non-severe SARS-CoV-2 infection (dated by TCRdb to about 2021). In terms of the full investigation: TCR sequencing used bulk RNA from unsorted whole blood, so alpha and beta chains could not be paired.

The library was made by 5' RACE. The listed sequencing device is NextSeq 500. The TCR library protocol attached unique molecular identifiers to individual cDNA molecules to correct for sequencing error and PCR bias. Both TCR alpha and beta chains were sequenced, and tight co-correlation was observed between alpha and beta sequence abundances in each sample. Per the original workflow: V gene, J gene and CDR3 annotation of TCR sequences was performed with Decombinator V4. Expanded TCRs were defined as changing significantly between any two time points under a Poisson model with p below 0.0001. TCR abundances were normalised to the total number of TCRs sequenced in each sample and reported as counts per million. VDJdb, accessed 1 November 2021, was searched for CMV, EBV and SARS-CoV-2 annotated TCRs, with TCRs annotated for multiple antigens excluded. The public reads were run again by TCRdb, first through fastp at Q25 and then through MiXCR, and only productive beta chains were kept. Each record represents a unique CDR3 protein, reported with the most common genes and DNA among its rows. The V and J calls were not made by the authors but by TCRdb's processing. Here the sample has about 64,000 distinct CDR3 sequences; about 19% occur a single time. In total, the top ten clones hold approximately 16% of the sample.

A remark on this clonotype: It has no known antigen specificity. Base qualities are not at hand, and no much larger clone is one base apart.

This was a case-control study nested in a cohort of healthcare workers in London, UK, who had nasopharyngeal swab PCR tests and blood samples taken every week. Between 23 and 31 March 2020, the week of the UK lockdown, healthcare workers were enrolled and then followed up weekly for as long as 16 weeks. General conclusions and limits of the study: VDJdb matching was skewed toward anti-spike CD8 responses and likely underestimated virus-specific expansions by missing private and CD4 specificities.

This clonotype was sampled from an adult who was a healthcare worker with PCR-confirmed SARS-CoV-2 infection or an uninfected control (not recorded which). Sample: whole blood, taken at baseline.

Read as DNA, the sequence is TGCGCCAGCAGCCAAGATTTGTTTTTGGTCCGCGAGCAGTACTTC. Its translation reads: CASSQDLFLVREQYF. The chain links TRBV4-1 with TRBJ2-7, with the identity of the D gene unclear. There are 15 amino acids in the CDR3, from cysteine to phenylalanine inclusive. Just CDR3 DNA is preserved here, 45 bases in frame from base 1. The germline V gene yields MGHRA for CDR1 and YSYEKL for CDR2. Cut back by 0 bases and 6 bases, the V and J ends lie 15 bases apart.